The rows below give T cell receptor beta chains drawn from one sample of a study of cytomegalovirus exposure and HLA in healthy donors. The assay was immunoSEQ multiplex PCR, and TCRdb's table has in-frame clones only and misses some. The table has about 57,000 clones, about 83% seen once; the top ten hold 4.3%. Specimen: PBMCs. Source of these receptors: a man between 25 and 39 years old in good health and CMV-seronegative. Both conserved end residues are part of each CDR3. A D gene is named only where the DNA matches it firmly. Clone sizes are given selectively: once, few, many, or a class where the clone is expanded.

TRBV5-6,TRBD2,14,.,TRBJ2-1,CASSPQREGDEQFF,TGTGCCAGCAGCCCCCAGCGGGAGGGGGATGAGCAGTTCTTC
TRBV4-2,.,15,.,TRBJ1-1,CASSRQMNMNTEAFF,TGTGCCAGCAGCCGCCAAATGAACATGAACACTGAAGCTTTCTTT
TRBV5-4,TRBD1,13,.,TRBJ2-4,CASSTDRVDIQYF,TGTGCCAGCAGCACGGACAGGGTCGACATTCAGTACTTC
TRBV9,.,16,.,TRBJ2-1,CASSVASAVPGDEQFF,TGTGCCAGCAGCGTAGCTAGCGCCGTCCCTGGGGATGAGCAGTTCTTC
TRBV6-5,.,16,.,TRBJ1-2,CASSYTQTGTFYGYTF,TGTGCCAGCAGTTACACGCAGACAGGAACCTTCTATGGCTACACCTTC
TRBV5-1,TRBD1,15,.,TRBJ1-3,CASSSGQSSGNTIYF,TGCGCCAGCAGCTCGGGACAGAGCTCTGGAAACACCATATATTTT
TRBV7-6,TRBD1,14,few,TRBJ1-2,CASSPRTQGAGYTF,TGTGCCAGCAGCCCCCGGACCCAGGGGGCTGGCTACACCTTC
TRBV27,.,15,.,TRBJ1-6,CASRELLFRNSPLHF,TGTGCCAGCAGAGAGTTGCTCTTTCGAAATTCACCCCTCCACTTT
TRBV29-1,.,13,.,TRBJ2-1,CSVDGVVVDEQFF,TGCAGCGTTGATGGAGTAGTAGTAGATGAGCAGTTCTTC
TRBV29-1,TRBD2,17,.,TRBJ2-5,CSVEDYTSGRGSETQYF,TGCAGCGTTGAAGATTATACTAGCGGGAGGGGTAGCGAGACCCAGTACTTC
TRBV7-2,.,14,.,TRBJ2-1,CASSLNRVYNEQFF,TGTGCCAGCAGCCTAAACAGGGTCTACAATGAGCAGTTCTTC
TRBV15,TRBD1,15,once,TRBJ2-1,CATSDGQGAHNEQFF,TGTGCCACCAGCGACGGACAGGGGGCCCACAATGAGCAGTTCTTC
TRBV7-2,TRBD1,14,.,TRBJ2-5,CAGSPRQGRETQYF,TGTGCCGGCAGCCCCCGACAGGGAAGGGAGACCCAGTACTTC
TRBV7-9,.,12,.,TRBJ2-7,CASSLVGVEQYF,TGTGCCAGCAGCTTAGTCGGGGTCGAGCAGTACTTC
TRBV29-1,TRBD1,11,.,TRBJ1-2,CSVGAGGGYTF,TGCAGCGTTGGGGCAGGGGGAGGCTACACCTTC
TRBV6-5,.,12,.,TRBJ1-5,CASSRDNQPQHF,TGTGCCAGCAGTCGGGACAATCAGCCCCAGCATTTT
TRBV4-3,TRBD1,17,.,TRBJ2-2,CASSRPRDRADTGELFF,TGCGCCAGCAGCCGGCCTCGGGACAGGGCCGACACCGGGGAGCTGTTTTTT
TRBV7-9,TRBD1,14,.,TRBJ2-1,CASSGQVIYNEQFF,TGTGCCAGTTCGGGACAGGTGATATACAATGAGCAGTTCTTC
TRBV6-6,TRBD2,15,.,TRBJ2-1,CASSQGLAVNNEQFF,TGTGCCAGCAGCCAAGGACTAGCGGTCAACAATGAGCAGTTCTTC
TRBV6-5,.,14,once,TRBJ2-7,CASSYSTSSYEQYF,TGTGCCAGCAGTTACTCGACTAGCTCCTACGAGCAGTACTTC
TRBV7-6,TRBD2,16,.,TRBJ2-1,CASSTLAGAGYNEQFF,TGTGCCAGCAGCACATTAGCGGGAGCGGGCTACAATGAGCAGTTCTTC
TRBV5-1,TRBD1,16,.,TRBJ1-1,CASSLAGTGGRTEAFF,TGCGCCAGCAGCTTGGCCGGGACAGGGGGAAGGACTGAAGCTTTCTTT
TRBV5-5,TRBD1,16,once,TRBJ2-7,CASSFWPGQGPYEQYF,TGTGCCAGCAGCTTCTGGCCGGGACAGGGGCCCTACGAGCAGTACTTC
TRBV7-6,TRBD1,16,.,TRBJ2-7,CASSPSGTGGFYEQYF,TGTGCCAGCAGCCCAAGTGGGACAGGGGGTTTCTACGAGCAGTACTTC
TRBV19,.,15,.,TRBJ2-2,CASRGGPTNTGELFF,TGTGCCAGTAGGGGCGGGCCCACGAACACCGGGGAGCTGTTTTTT
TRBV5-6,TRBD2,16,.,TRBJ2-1,CASSFRTSGYYNEQFF,TGTGCCAGCAGCTTTAGGACTAGCGGGTATTACAATGAGCAGTTCTTC
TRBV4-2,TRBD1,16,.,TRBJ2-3,CASSQEQGFKTDTQYF,TGTGCCAGCAGCCAAGAACAGGGGTTTAAGACAGATACGCAGTATTTT
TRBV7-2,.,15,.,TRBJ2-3,CASSLLRISTDTQYF,TGTGCCAGCAGCTTACTGCGGATTAGCACAGATACGCAGTATTTT
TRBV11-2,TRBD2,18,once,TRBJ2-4,CASSLVRGGRDAKNIQYF,TGTGCCAGCAGCTTAGTCAGGGGCGGGAGGGACGCCAAAAACATTCAGTACTTC